This TCR beta chain was identified during a study of cytomegalovirus exposure and HLA in healthy donors. The PCR used 60 Vbeta and 13 Jbeta primers. Repertoires were generated with immunoSEQ multiplex PCR, while TCRdb's copy carries only in-frame clones and drops some. This table has about 170,000 clones, 80% to 90% appearing once. Study-wide results and limits: Reports showed the classifier diagnosing cytomegalovirus status with high specificity and sensitivity.

This clone has just one count. Its target is unknown. Germline V gives CDR1 SGHVS, CDR2 FNYEAQ. The V end was cut by 5 bases, the J end by 5 bases, with 10 bases between. The CDR3 totals 14 residues. This receptor was obtained from a male donor in good health and CMV-seronegative. The rearrangement links TRBV7-6 to TRBJ2-6; TRBD1 is a possible D gene (5 bases). The sample comprised PBMCs. The CDR3 region has the DNA TGTGCCAGCAGCCCCCAGGGCTGGGCCAACGTCCTGACTTTC. Protein: CASSPQGWANVLTF.